The source of this T cell receptor (beta chain) is a study of cytomegalovirus exposure and HLA in healthy donors. Separation from the 666-subject first cohort characterized the roughly 110-subject validation cohort, to which the donors belonged. The repertoire was sequenced with immunoSEQ multiplex PCR; TCRdb's copy has only in-frame clones and lacks some. Of 150,000 to 200,000 clones in the sample, roughly 84% were seen once. Germline V lookup: CDR1 SGHRS, CDR2 YFSETQ. The CDR3 spans 15 residues. V lost 1 base and J 4 bases, leaving 13 bases between the germline ends. This clonotype originated in a woman in her 30s in good health and CMV-seropositive. Sequencing input: PBMCs. The V gene is TRBV5-1, the J gene TRBJ2-3; D may be TRBD2 (6 bases). CDR3 region: CASSLSGVGADTQYF. In DNA, the CDR3 is TGCGCCAGCAGCTTGTCGGGAGTGGGAGCAGATACGCAGTATTTT.